This TCR beta chain was captured in a study of cytomegalovirus exposure and HLA in healthy donors. The CDR3 is 15 residues long. Germline V lookup: CDR1 LGHNA, CDR2 YNFKEQ. With 1 base clipped from V and 3 bases from J, the junction kept 3 bases outside the gene matches. 13 Jbeta primers and 60 Vbeta primers were used for the PCR. Only in-frame clones appear in the TCRdb table, and some are missing; sequencing was by immunoSEQ multiplex PCR. The table has around 100,000 clones, roughly 79% seen once. Sequences were obtained from PBMCs. The TCR sequence derives from a woman aged 40 to 49 in good health and CMV-seronegative. V usage is TRBV4-2 and J usage is TRBJ2-3, with 8 bases identical to TRBD2. The CDR3 region has the DNA TGTGCCAGCAGCCAAGCAGCGGGAGAAACAGATACGCAGTATTTT. This gives the protein CASSQAAGETDTQYF.